This T cell receptor beta chain was identified in a study of blood T cell repertoires in COVID-19. As for the study in general: Recovered status applied to Cohort 3 donors who had two consecutive negative PCRs. It also applied to those with clearance or with symptom resolution.

Only in-frame clones appear in the TCRdb table, and some are missing; sequencing was by immunoSEQ multiplex PCR. The data contain around 290,000 clones, 85% to 90% of them singletons. Trimming cost V 1 base and J 3 bases, with 16 bases left between them. Germline V gives CDR1 SNHLY, CDR2 FYNNEI. The CDR3 is 16 amino acids. This TCR came from a woman between 55 and 75 years old in a cohort exposed to, infected with or recovered from COVID-19 (not recorded which). J is TRBJ2-7 and V is TRBV2, with D unresolved. The sample comprised PBMCs or T cells enriched from blood (not recorded which). The CDR3 coding sequence is TGTGCCAGCAGTGAAGGACTCTCTCTCTACTTCTACGAGCAGTACTTC. Translating it yields CASSEGLSLYFYEQYF.